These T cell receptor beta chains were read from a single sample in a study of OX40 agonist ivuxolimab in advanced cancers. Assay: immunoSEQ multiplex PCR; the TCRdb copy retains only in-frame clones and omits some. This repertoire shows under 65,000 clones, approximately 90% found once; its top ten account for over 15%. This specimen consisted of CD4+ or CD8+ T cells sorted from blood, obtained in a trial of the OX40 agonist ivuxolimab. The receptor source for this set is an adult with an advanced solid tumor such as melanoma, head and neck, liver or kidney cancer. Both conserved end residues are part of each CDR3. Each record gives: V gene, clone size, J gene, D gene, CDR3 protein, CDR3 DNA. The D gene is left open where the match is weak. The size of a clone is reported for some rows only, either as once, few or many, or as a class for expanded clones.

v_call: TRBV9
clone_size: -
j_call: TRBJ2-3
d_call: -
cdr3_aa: CASSPPGGTDTQYF
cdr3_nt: TGTGCCAGCAGCCCCCCGGGGGGCACAGATACGCAGTATTTT

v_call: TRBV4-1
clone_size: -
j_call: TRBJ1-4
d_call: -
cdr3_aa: CASSQDLNEKLFF
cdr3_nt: TGCGCCAGCAGCCAAGACCTTAATGAAAAACTGTTTTTT

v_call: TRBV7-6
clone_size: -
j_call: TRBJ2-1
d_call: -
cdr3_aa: CASSLGPYNEQFF
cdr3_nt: TGTGCCAGCAGCTTGGGACCCTACAATGAGCAGTTCTTC

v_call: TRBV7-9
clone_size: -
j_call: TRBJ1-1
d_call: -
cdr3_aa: CASNYWQGTATEAFF
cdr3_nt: TGTGCCAGCAACTACTGGCAGGGCACGGCTACTGAAGCTTTCTTT

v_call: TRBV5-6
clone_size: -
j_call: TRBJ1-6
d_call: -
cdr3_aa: CASSLYGPNSPLHF
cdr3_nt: TGTGCCAGCAGCTTGTATGGCCCCAATTCACCCCTCCACTTT

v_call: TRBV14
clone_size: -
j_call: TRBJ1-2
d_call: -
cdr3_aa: CASSPGGNYGYTF
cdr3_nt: TGTGCCAGCAGCCCTGGGGGGAACTATGGCTACACCTTC

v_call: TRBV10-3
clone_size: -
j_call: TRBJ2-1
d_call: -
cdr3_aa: CAIQRVSSNNEQFF
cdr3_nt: TGTGCCATCCAGAGGGTATCGTCGAACAATGAGCAGTTCTTC

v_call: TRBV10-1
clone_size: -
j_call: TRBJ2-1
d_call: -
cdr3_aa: CASSGATEQFF
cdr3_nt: TGCGCCAGCAGTGGAGCCACTGAGCAGTTCTTC

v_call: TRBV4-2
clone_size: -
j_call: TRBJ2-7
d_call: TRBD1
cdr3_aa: CASSQGQGASYEQYF
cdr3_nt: TGTGCCAGCAGCCAGGGACAGGGGGCGAGTTACGAGCAGTACTTC

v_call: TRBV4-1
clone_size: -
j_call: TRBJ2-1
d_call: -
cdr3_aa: CASSQRDEQFF
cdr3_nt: TGCGCCAGCAGCCAAAGGGATGAGCAGTTCTTC

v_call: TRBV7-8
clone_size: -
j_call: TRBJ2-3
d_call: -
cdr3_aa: CASSPSGATDTQYF
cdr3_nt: TGTGCCAGCAGCCCCTCGGGGGCCACAGATACGCAGTATTTT

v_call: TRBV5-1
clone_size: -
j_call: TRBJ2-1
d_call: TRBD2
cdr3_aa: CASSLSGGYYNEQFF
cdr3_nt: TGCGCCAGCAGCTTAAGCGGGGGTTACTACAATGAGCAGTTCTTC

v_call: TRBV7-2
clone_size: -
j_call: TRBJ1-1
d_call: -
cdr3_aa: CASSPLRMGSEAFF
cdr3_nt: TGTGCCAGCAGCCCCCTAAGAATGGGGAGTGAAGCTTTCTTT

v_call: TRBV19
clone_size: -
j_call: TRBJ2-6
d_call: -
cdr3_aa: CASLGRHSGANVLTF
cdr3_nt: TGTGCCAGTCTCGGCAGACACTCTGGGGCCAACGTCCTGACTTTC

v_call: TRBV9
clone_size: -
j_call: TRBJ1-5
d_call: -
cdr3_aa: CASSVEDNNQPQHF
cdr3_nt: TGTGCCAGCAGCGTAGAAGACAACAATCAGCCCCAGCATTTT

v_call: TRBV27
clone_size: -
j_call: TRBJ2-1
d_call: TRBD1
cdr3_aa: CASSDRGLENEQFF
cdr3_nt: TGTGCCAGCTCGGACAGGGGGCTGGAAAATGAGCAGTTCTTC

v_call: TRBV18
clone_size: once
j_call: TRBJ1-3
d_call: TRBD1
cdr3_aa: CASSPGTEYFGNTIYF
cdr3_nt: TGTGCCAGCTCACCTGGGACAGAATATTTTGGAAACACCATATATTTT

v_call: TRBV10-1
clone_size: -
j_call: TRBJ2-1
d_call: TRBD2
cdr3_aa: CASSMGSGTSGGAPYNEQFF
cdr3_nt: TGCGCCAGCAGTATGGGATCCGGGACTAGCGGGGGGGCACCCTACAATGAGCAGTTCTTC

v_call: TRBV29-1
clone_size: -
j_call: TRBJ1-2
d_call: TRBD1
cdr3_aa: CSVLRTGKNCGYTF
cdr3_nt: TGCAGCGTTCTTCGGACAGGGAAGAATTGTGGCTACACCTTC

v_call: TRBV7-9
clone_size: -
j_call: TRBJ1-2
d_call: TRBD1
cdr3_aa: CASSLGGGDGYTF
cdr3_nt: TGTGCCAGCAGCTTGGGAGGGGGCGATGGCTACACCTTC

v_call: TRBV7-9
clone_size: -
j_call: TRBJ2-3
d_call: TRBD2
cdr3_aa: CASSTLAGGTDTQYF
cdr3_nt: TGTGCCAGCAGCACGCTAGCGGGGGGCACAGATACGCAGTATTTT

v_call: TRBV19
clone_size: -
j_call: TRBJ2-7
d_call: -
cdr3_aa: CASSPGNYYEQYF
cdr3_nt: TGTGCCAGTAGTCCCGGAAACTACTACGAGCAGTACTTC

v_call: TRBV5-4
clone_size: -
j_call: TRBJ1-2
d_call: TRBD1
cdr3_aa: CASSLSQGDYGYTF
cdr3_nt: TGTGCCAGCAGCTTGAGCCAGGGGGACTATGGCTACACCTTC

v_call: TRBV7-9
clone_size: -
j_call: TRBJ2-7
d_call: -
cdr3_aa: CASSYGGAEQYF
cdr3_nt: TGTGCCAGCAGTTATGGGGGTGCCGAGCAGTACTTC